This TCR beta chain emerged from a study of OX40 agonist ivuxolimab in advanced cancers. At the level of the study: Having had anti-PD-1, anti-PD-L1 or anti-CTLA-4 therapy before was allowed, and roughly 40% had some.

The CDR3 totals 10 residues. Trimming took off 9 bases at V and 7 bases at J, with 7 bases between the two ends. CDR1 is MNHEY, CDR2 SMNVEV, per germline (reference sequence). The protocol was immunoSEQ multiplex PCR, while the TCRdb copy is restricted to in-frame clones and leaves out a portion. The repertoire consists of roughly 86,000 clones, with roughly 92% occurring once and the leading ten covering roughly 1.1%. The TCR sequence derives from an adult with an advanced solid tumor such as melanoma, head and neck, liver or kidney cancer. This rearrangement joins TRBV27 to TRBJ1-5; D call uncertain. This specimen consisted of CD4+ or CD8+ T cells sorted from blood, obtained in a trial of the OX40 agonist ivuxolimab. Here the CDR3 reads CARVKQPQHF. The CDR3 bases are TGTGCCAGGGTGAAGCAGCCCCAGCATTTT.